These T cell receptor beta chains were read from a single sample in a study of T-cell reconstitution after alpha-beta-depleted transplantation in children. TCRdb used MiXCR to reprocess the PCR reads, holding one entry per CDR3 protein. The data contain approximately 230,000 distinct CDR3 sequences, 20% to 30% of them singletons. Material: PBMCs, mostly from graft donor cells, obtained 360 days after TCRalphabeta/CD19-depleted stem cell transplant. The receptors shown here come from a female patient aged 2-9 years who had a stem cell transplant for congenital amegakaryocytic thrombocytopenia, so the T cells may come from the graft donor. Each CDR3 is given with its conserved first and last residue. A D gene is named only where the DNA matches it firmly. Only part of the rows carry a size: once, few, many, or a class if the clone is expanded.

abundance | d_gene | j_gene | v_gene | CDR3nt | CDR3aa
few | . | TRBJ1-1 | TRBV29-1 | TGCAGCGTTGAATTTCTGGTGGGCATGGGGAGGAACACTGAAGCTTTCTTT | CSVEFLVGMGRNTEAFF
. | . | TRBJ2-5 | TRBV12-3/TRBV12-4 | TGTGCCAGCAGTATCGGACAGTCTACGTACCAAGAGACCCAGTACTTC | CASSIGQSTYQETQYF
. | TRBD2 | TRBJ2-1 | TRBV4-3 | TGCGCCAGCAGCCAAGATCGAGGACTAGCGGGAGAGGTGGATGAGCAGTTCTTC | CASSQDRGLAGEVDEQFF
few | TRBD1 | TRBJ2-3 | TRBV10-3 | TGTGCCATCAACCAGGGACAGCGCGAGGATACGCAGTATTTT | CAINQGQREDTQYF
many | . | TRBJ2-1 | TRBV24-1 | TGTGCCACCAGTGATCCCTTTTCCGATAGGCAGTTCTTC | CATSDPFSDRQFF
. | TRBD2 | TRBJ2-7 | TRBV10-3 | TGTGCCTCCCAAGGGGGACTAGCCCCATCCGAGCAGTACTTC | CASQGGLAPSEQYF
. | . | TRBJ2-7 | TRBV11-2 | TGTGCCAGCAGCTTAAGAGGGCAGATCTCCTTTGAGCAGTACTTC | CASSLRGQISFEQYF
. | TRBD2 | TRBJ2-1 | TRBV10-1 | TGCGCCAGCAGTGAGTCTCTAGCGGAGGCTGAGCAGTTCTTC | CASSESLAEAEQFF
few | TRBD2 | TRBJ2-3 | TRBV6-1 | TGTGCCAGCAGTCTTAGCGGGGCTAGCACAGATACGCAGTATTTT | CASSLSGASTDTQYF
many | . | TRBJ2-7 | TRBV2 | TGTGCCAGCGTACGGGACGGAGGATCCTACGAGCAGTACTTC | CASVRDGGSYEQYF
few | TRBD2 | TRBJ2-4 | TRBV4-1 | TGCGCCAGCAGCGCACTAGCGGGAGTGGTGGCCAAAAACATTCAGTACTTC | CASSALAGVVAKNIQYF
. | TRBD2 | TRBJ2-3 | TRBV4-3 | TGCGCCAGCAGCCAAGATGCGAGCGGGAGGGCCGGGGATACGCAGTATTTT | CASSQDASGRAGDTQYF
many | . | TRBJ2-3 | TRBV29-1 | TGCAGCGTTGAAGGTCTGCAGGACACAGATACGCAGTATTTT | CSVEGLQDTDTQYF
few | . | TRBJ2-1 | TRBV12-3/TRBV12-4 | TGTGCCAGCAGTTGGGATTTGGACAATGAGCAGTTCTTC | CASSWDLDNEQFF
. | . | TRBJ2-7 | TRBV12-3/TRBV12-4 | TGTGCCAGCAGCTCCAGACAGGGAGGGTACGAGCAGTACTTC | CASSSRQGGYEQYF
. | . | TRBJ2-3 | TRBV14 | TGTGCCAGCAGCTCAGGGGTTCCGCAGTATTTT | CASSSGVPQYF
many | TRBD2 | TRBJ2-1 | TRBV12-3/TRBV12-4 | TGTGCCAGCAGTCTTCGACTAGCGGGAGCAGTTAATGAGCAGTTCTTC | CASSLRLAGAVNEQFF
. | . | TRBJ2-7 | TRBV6-5 | TGTGCCAGCAGTTACTCCTTCAATCGAGGGCCCCAAGCCGAGCAGTACTTC | CASSYSFNRGPQAEQYF
few | TRBD2 | TRBJ2-3 | TRBV7-2 | TGTGCCAGCAGCCTACAACCGGGACTAGCGAGTGGAGATACGCAGTATTTT | CASSLQPGLASGDTQYF
many | TRBD2 | TRBJ2-3 | TRBV25-1 | TGTGCCAGCAGTGAATGGGTAGCGGGGGCCCCAGATACGCAGTATTTT | CASSEWVAGAPDTQYF
. | TRBD2 | TRBJ2-3 | TRBV7-8 | TGTGCCAGCAGCTACCCCCCTCTAGCGGGCACAGATACGCAGTATTTT | CASSYPPLAGTDTQYF
. | TRBD2 | TRBJ2-7 | TRBV12-3/TRBV12-4 | TGTGCCAGCACCACGACTAGCGGGAGGGCCCCCTACGAGCAGTACTTC | CASTTTSGRAPYEQYF
. | . | TRBJ2-1 | TRBV4-2 | TGTGCCAGCAGCCAAATAATGGCGGGAACCTCCTACAATGAGCAGTTCTTC | CASSQIMAGTSYNEQFF
. | . | TRBJ1-2 | TRBV20-1 | TGCAGTGCTAGAGACACAGGGATCTATGGCTACACCTTC | CSARDTGIYGYTF
. | . | TRBJ2-1 | TRBV9 | TGTGCCAGCAGCGTAGGGCTGTTCTATGAGCAGTTCTTC | CASSVGLFYEQFF
few | TRBD1 | TRBJ1-5 | TRBV3-1 | TGTGCCAGCAGCCACCGGGACAGGGTAGAAGCCCAGCATTTT | CASSHRDRVEAQHF
. | TRBD2 | TRBJ2-3 | TRBV7-8 | TGTGCCAGCAGGGGTACACGTTTGACTAGCGGGAGTAGGGGTACGCAGTATTTT | CASRGTRLTSGSRGTQYF
few | . | TRBJ2-1 | TRBV24-1 | TGTGCCACCAGTGATTTGTTAGTGACTGAGCAGTTCTTC | CATSDLLVTEQFF
few | . | TRBJ1-2 | TRBV20-1 | TGCAGTGCCAGAAACCCGGACAGAAACTATGGCTACACCTTC | CSARNPDRNYGYTF
. | TRBD2 | TRBJ2-3 | TRBV19 | TGTGCCAGTAGTATCGCCCGAACTAGCGGGGTCACATATACGCAGTATTTT | CASSIARTSGVTYTQYF
few | . | TRBJ2-4 | TRBV29-1 | TGCAGCGTTGTCTCCGGGGGAGGAAACATTCAGTACTTC | CSVVSGGGNIQYF
. | . | TRBJ1-4 | TRBV5-1 | TGCGCCAGCAGTTTAGGATACAAGTACATTGAACGGGAAAAACTGTTTTTT | CASSLGYKYIEREKLFF
few | TRBD2 | TRBJ2-1 | TRBV6-2/TRBV6-3 | TGTGCCAGCAGATATCTAGCGGGAGGTTACAATGAGCAGTTCTTC | CASRYLAGGYNEQFF
. | . | TRBJ2-7 | TRBV12-3/TRBV12-4 | TGTGCCAGCAGGTCCGGACCGGGTCCTTACGAGCAGTACTTC | CASRSGPGPYEQYF
. | . | TRBJ2-1 | TRBV6-2/TRBV6-3 | TGTGCCAGCAGTTACGCTAGAAACAATGAGCAGTTCTTC | CASSYARNNEQFF
. | TRBD1 | TRBJ2-7 | TRBV6-5 | TGTGCCAGCAGTTACGACAGGGTTAGCTACGAGCAGTACTTC | CASSYDRVSYEQYF
. | . | TRBJ2-7 | TRBV27 | TGTGCCAGCACGCCTGACAGGCACTCCTACGAGCAGTACTTC | CASTPDRHSYEQYF
. | . | TRBJ2-1 | TRBV30 | TGTGCCTGGGTCGGGTTTCGCTCCTACAATGAGCAGTTCTTC | CAWVGFRSYNEQFF
. | . | TRBJ2-2 | TRBV4-1 | TGCGCCAGCAGCCAAGATCGGGTCAGAACCACCGGGGAGCTGTTTTTT | CASSQDRVRTTGELFF
. | . | TRBJ1-4 | TRBV4-1 | TGCGCCAGCAGCCAAGTCTACCCATCTAATGAAAAACTGTTTTTT | CASSQVYPSNEKLFF